The 21 T cell receptor beta chains listed next were all sequenced from one sample in a study of cytomegalovirus exposure and HLA in healthy donors. A multiplex PCR was run with 60 Vbeta primers and 13 Jbeta primers. Method: immunoSEQ multiplex PCR; TCRdb's copy keeps in-frame clones and lacks some. The table has fewer than 150,000 clones, 70% seen once; the top ten hold approximately 1.8%. Sequencing input: PBMCs. Every receptor here comes from a woman in her twenties or thirties in good health and CMV-seronegative.

This chain joins TRBV28 and TRBJ1-5; D may be TRBD1 (6 bases). In germline, CDR1 is MDHEN, CDR2 SYDVKM. This CDR3 region has 13 residues. Deletions cut 3 bases from V and 9 bases from J, with 12 bases between. CDR3: CASSFYSGVPQHF. DNA for the CDR3: TGTGCCAGCAGTTTTTACTCAGGGGTGCCCCAGCATTTT.

This clone was seen once. The chain recombines TRBV11-2 with TRBJ2-7; 7 positions match TRBD1. V was pared by 4 bases and J by 5 bases, with 5 bases of the junction left unmatched. Germline V CDR1 and CDR2: SGHAT, FQNNGV. There are 13 residues in the CDR3. This CDR3 reads CASSSADRDEQYV. CDR3 nucleotide sequence: TGTGCCAGCAGCTCCGCTGACAGGGACGAGCAGTACGTC.

A few counts support this clone. The chain combines TRBV5-4 with TRBJ1-1; D is uncertain. Germline V gene lookup returns CDR1 SGHNT and CDR2 YYREEE (reference sequence). Trimming stripped 0 bases from V and 5 bases from J, with 8 bases between. There are 13 residues in the CDR3. The CDR3 reads CASSLGEVTEAFF. CDR3 nucleotide sequence: TGTGCCAGCAGCTTGGGAGAGGTGACTGAAGCTTTCTTT.

The chain uses TRBV9 and TRBJ2-5; 7 nucleotides match TRBD2. The trim removed 0 bases at V and 2 bases at J, leaving 7 bases unmatched. CDR1 SGDLS and CDR2 YYNGEE come from the germline V gene. The CDR3 has 16 residues. DNA of the CDR3: TGTGCCAGCAGCGTAGGCCTACTAGCGATTCAAGAGACCCAGTACTTC. This translates into CASSVGLLAIQETQYF.

In this sample, this clone turned up once. The chain has TRBV7-3 and TRBJ2-1; 15 nucleotides line up with TRBD2. Germline V gene sequence: CDR1 SGHTA, CDR2 FQGTGA. The CDR3 has 17 amino acids. V lost 1 base, J lost 4 bases, and 2 bases stayed unmatched. The CDR3 reads CASSLKGLAGGYNEQFF. CDR3 coding DNA: TGTGCCAGCAGCTTAAAGGGACTAGCGGGGGGTTACAATGAGCAGTTCTTC.

This chain joins TRBV2 and TRBJ1-3, with TRBD1 identical over 7 bases. This CDR3 has 15 amino acids. V lost 1 base and J lost 4; bases outside the gene matches: 4. Germline CDR1 is SNHLY and CDR2 is FYNNEI. The DNA for the CDR3 is TGTGCCAGCAGTGAAGGGAGGGGGCGAGGAAACACCATATATTTT. This codes for CASSEGRGRGNTIYF.

The J gene is TRBJ1-4, the V gene TRBV7-2; 10 nucleotides agree with TRBD1. With V trimmed by 4 bases and J by 7 bases, 3 bases remained unmatched. The CDR3 covers 14 residues. From germline, CDR1 is SGHTA and CDR2 FQGNSA. The CDR3 DNA follows: TGTGCCAGCAGCTGGGACAGGGGAGGTGAAAAACTGTTTTTT. Translation gives CASSWDRGGEKLFF.

J is TRBJ1-2 and V is TRBV27; D possibly corresponds to TRBD1 (6 bases). The ends were cut back, 5 bases at V and 2 bases at J, with 12 bases in the middle. The CDR3 loop spans 14 amino acids. The germline V gene encodes CDR1 MNHEY and CDR2 SMNVEV (reference sequence). This chain's CDR3 is CASSLDRENYGYTF. The DNA of the CDR3 is TGTGCCAGCAGTCTGGACAGAGAGAACTATGGCTACACCTTC.

This clone occurred once. This rearrangement joins TRBV5-1 to TRBJ2-3; 12 bases map to TRBD2. CDR1 is SGHRS and CDR2 is YFSETQ in the germline V gene. This CDR3 has 14 residues. V lost 3 bases to trimming and J lost 8 bases; unmatched junction nucleotides: 4. In nucleotides, the CDR3 is TGCGCCAGCAGCTCCGGACTAGCGGGGACTACGCAGTATTTT. It codes for CASSSGLAGTTQYF.

The chain has TRBV5-1 and TRBJ1-3, with D possibly TRBD1 on 6 matching bases. This CDR3 is 15 amino acids long. Germline values: CDR1 SGHRS, CDR2 YFSETQ. The V and J ends lost 4 bases and 0 bases respectively, with 11 bases between them. Here the CDR3 reads CASSVDRSSGNTIYF. DNA of the CDR3: TGCGCCAGCAGCGTAGACAGGAGCTCTGGAAACACCATATATTTT.

The chain carries TRBV27 and TRBJ1-6; tentative D call: TRBD1 (5 bases). The CDR3 is 13 amino acids. Germline-derived CDR1 and CDR2 are MNHEY and SMNVEV (reference sequence). Trimming shortened V by 0 bases and J by 9 bases, and 6 bases separated the two germline ends. The CDR3 reads CASSLSGGSPLHF. The CDR3 coding sequence is TGTGCCAGCAGTTTATCGGGGGGTTCACCCCTCCACTTT.

This rearrangement joins TRBV27 to TRBJ2-1, with 9 positions matching TRBD2. The CDR3 loop spans 16 amino acids. Losses at the gene ends were 1 base for V and 3 bases for J; bases not matched to a gene: 4. Germline CDR1 is MNHEY and CDR2 is SMNVEV (reference sequence). In DNA, the CDR3 is TGTGCCAGCAGTTTATATAGCGGGAGTTTCTACAATGAGCAGTTCTTC. Translation: CASSLYSGSFYNEQFF.

This chain uses TRBV15 with TRBJ2-5, with TRBD2 matching over 8 bases. V lost 6 bases and J lost 2; bases outside the gene matches: 5. The germline V gene encodes CDR1 LNHNV and CDR2 YYDKDF (reference sequence). The CDR3 spans 14 residues. The CDR3 spells CATRLAGSQETQYF. CDR3 bases: TGTGCCACCAGATTAGCGGGGTCTCAAGAGACCCAGTACTTC.

This rearrangement joins TRBV4-1 to TRBJ2-7; 8 bases are a match to TRBD2. The J segment lost 2 bases and the V segment lost 6 bases, leaving 6 bases of the junction unmatched. Per the germline V gene, CDR1 is MGHRA and CDR2 is YSYEKL. The CDR3 is 14 residues long. In nucleotides, the CDR3 is TGCGCCAGCAGTGGGGTAGCGGGGACCTACGAGCAGTACTTC. Its protein is CASSGVAGTYEQYF.

J is TRBJ2-6 and V is TRBV7-2; 8 nucleotides line up with TRBD2. Trimming at V came to 2 bases and at J to 1 base, leaving 4 bases not matched to a gene. The CDR3 length is 17 residues. The germline CDR1 and CDR2 sequences are SGHTA and FQGNSA. The CDR3 bases are TGTGCCAGCAGCTTAAACGGGGGGGGATCTGGGGCCAACGTCCTGACTTTC. It is translated as CASSLNGGGSGANVLTF.

The chain joins TRBV6-1 to TRBJ2-5; TRBD2 matches at 13 bases. CDR3 length: 15 amino acids. The V gene's germline CDR1 is MNHNS and CDR2 SASEGT. The J segment lost 4 bases and the V segment lost 6 bases, leaving 5 bases of the junction unmatched. The CDR3, as DNA: TGTGCCAGCAGCCCGACTAGCGGGGGGTCAGAGACCCAGTACTTC. Its translation is CASSPTSGGSETQYF.

The V call is TRBV6-6, the J call TRBJ2-3; D possibly corresponds to TRBD2 (6 bases). The V and J ends lost 4 bases and 4 bases respectively, with 15 bases between them. This CDR3 has 15 amino acids. Germline values: CDR1 MNHNY, CDR2 SVGAGI (reference sequence). CDR3 in amino acids: CASSSRGIGADTQYF. In DNA, the CDR3 is TGTGCCAGCAGTTCACGGGGGATAGGGGCAGATACGCAGTATTTT.

The rearrangement links TRBV6-1 to TRBJ2-7; 9 nucleotides agree with TRBD1. The J segment lost 8 bases and the V segment lost 1 base, leaving 12 bases of the junction unmatched. This CDR3 region has 16 residues. Per germline, CDR1 MNHNS and CDR2 SASEGT. The CDR3 protein is CASSEGGPGQGTKQYV. CDR3 DNA sequence: TGTGCCAGCAGTGAAGGGGGGCCGGGACAGGGAACAAAGCAGTACGTC.

This rearrangement joins TRBV9 to TRBJ2-7; a weak D match, TRBD1 (6 bases). With 0 bases removed from V and 6 bases from J, the gap between germline ends came to 10 bases. The CDR3 totals 13 residues. Germline V gene lookup returns CDR1 SGDLS and CDR2 YYNGEE. The CDR3 bases are TGTGCCAGCAGCGTAGCTGTGGGGGCCGAGCAGTACTTC. Translation gives CASSVAVGAEQYF.

The chain is built from TRBV10-1 and TRBJ2-7; TRBD2 aligns across 9 bases. The junction had 2 bases not matched to a gene; V was cut back by 2 bases and J by 6 bases. Per germline, CDR1 WNHNN and CDR2 SYGVQD (reference sequence). The CDR3 loop spans 13 amino acids. The CDR3 protein is CASSEGLATEQYF. The CDR3 DNA reads as TGCGCCAGCAGTGAGGGACTAGCGACCGAGCAGTACTTC.

The chain joins TRBV5-1 to TRBJ2-7; 8 nucleotides match TRBD1. The CDR3 is 13 residues long. Trimming took 0 bases from V and 7 from J; bases not matched to a gene: 3. The germline CDR1 and CDR2 sequences are SGHRS and YFSETQ. The CDR3 sequence: CASSLDGQGEQYV. The CDR3 DNA sequence: TGCGCCAGCAGCTTGGACGGACAGGGAGAGCAGTACGTC.